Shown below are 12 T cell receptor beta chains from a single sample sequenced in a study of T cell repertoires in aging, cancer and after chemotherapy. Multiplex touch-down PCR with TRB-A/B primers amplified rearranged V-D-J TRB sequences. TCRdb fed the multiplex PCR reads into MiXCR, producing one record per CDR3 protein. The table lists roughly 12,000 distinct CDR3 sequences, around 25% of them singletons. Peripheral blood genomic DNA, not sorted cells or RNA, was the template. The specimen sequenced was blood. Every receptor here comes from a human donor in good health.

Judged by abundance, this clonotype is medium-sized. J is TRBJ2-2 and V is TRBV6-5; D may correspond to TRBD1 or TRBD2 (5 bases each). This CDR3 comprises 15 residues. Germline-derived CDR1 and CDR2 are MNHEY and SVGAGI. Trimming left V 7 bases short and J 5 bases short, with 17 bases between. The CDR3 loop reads CASNPGLGLTGELFF. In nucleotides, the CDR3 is TGTGCCAGCAATCCGGGGCTGGGGTTAACCGGGGAGCTGTTTTTT.

CDR3: CASSEVRVTNTEAFF. The CDR3 DNA follows: TGTGCCAGCAGTGAAGTGCGGGTAACGAACACTGAAGCTTTCTTT. The rearrangement joins TRBV6-1 to TRBJ1-1; D remains ambiguous. This CDR3 is 15 amino acids long. The germline V gene has CDR1 MNHNS and CDR2 SASEGT. The V and J ends lost 1 base and 1 base respectively, with 10 bases between them.

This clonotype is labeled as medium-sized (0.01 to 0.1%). This chain's CDR3 is CASRESNYGYTF. The CDR3 coding sequence is TGTGCCAGCAGGGAATCTAACTATGGCTACACCTTC. The V and J genes are TRBV7-2 and TRBJ1-2; D is undetermined. Trimming took 6 bases from V and 0 from J, leaving 5 bases between them. Germline V lookup: CDR1 SGHTA, CDR2 FQGNSA. The CDR3 spans 12 residues.

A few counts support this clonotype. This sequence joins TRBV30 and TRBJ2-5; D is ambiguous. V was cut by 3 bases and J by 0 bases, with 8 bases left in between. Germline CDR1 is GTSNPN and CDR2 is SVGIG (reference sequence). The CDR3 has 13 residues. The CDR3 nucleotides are TGTGCCTGGAGCGAGGAGAACCAAGAGACCCAGTACTTC. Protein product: CAWSEENQETQYF.

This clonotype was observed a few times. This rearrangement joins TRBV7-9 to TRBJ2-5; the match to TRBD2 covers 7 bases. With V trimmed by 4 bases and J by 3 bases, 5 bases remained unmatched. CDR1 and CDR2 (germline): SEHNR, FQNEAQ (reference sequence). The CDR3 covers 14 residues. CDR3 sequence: CASSSERGEETQYF. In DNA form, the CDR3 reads TGTGCCAGCAGCTCCGAGCGGGGAGAAGAGACCCAGTACTTC.

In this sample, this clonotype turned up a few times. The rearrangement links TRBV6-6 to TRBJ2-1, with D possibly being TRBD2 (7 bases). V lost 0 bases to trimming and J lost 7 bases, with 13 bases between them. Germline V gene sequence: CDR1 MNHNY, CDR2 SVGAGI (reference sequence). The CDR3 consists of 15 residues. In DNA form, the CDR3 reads TGTGCCAGCAGTTACTCGACCGGGGGGCGAAATGAGCAGTTCTTC. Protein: CASSYSTGGRNEQFF.

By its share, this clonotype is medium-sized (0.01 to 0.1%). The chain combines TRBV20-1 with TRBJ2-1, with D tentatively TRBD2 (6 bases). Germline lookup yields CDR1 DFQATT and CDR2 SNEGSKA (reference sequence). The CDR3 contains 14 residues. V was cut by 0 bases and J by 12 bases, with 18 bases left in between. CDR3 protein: CSARDGDSSLGQFF. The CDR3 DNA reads TGCAGTGCTAGAGATGGGGACTCCTCCTTAGGGCAGTTCTTC.

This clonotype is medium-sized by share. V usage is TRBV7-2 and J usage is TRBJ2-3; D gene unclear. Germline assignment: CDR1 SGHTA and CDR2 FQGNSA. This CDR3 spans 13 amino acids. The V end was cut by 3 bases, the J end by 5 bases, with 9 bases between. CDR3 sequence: CASSFSKGDTQYF. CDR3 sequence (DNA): TGTGCCAGCAGCTTTTCCAAGGGAGATACGCAGTATTTT.

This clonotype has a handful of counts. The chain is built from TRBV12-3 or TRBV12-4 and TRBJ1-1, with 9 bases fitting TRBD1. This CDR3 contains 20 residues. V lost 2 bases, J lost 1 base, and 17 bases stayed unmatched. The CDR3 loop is CASSLRSVSQGAVRNTEAFF. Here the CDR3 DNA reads TGTGCCAGCAGTTTAAGGTCGGTGTCACAGGGGGCGGTCAGGAACACTGAAGCTTTCTTT.

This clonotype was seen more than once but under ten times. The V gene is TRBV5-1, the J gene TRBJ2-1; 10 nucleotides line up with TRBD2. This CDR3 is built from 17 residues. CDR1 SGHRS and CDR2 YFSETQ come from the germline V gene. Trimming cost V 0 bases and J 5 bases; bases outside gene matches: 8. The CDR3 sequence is CASSLELAGAGNNEQFF. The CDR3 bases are TGCGCCAGCAGCTTGGAGCTAGCGGGGGCCGGGAACAATGAGCAGTTCTTC.

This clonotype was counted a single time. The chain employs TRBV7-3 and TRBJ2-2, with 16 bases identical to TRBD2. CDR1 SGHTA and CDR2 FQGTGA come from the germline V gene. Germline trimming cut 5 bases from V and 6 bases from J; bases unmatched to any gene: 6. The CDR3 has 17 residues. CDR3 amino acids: CASSPTGLAGGPGELFF. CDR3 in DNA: TGTGCCAGCAGCCCGACGGGACTAGCGGGGGGGCCCGGGGAGCTGTTTTTT.

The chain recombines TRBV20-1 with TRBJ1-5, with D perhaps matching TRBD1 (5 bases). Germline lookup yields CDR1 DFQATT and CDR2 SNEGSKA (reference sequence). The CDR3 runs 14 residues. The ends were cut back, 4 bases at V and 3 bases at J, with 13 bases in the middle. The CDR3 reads CSATSTGINQPQHF. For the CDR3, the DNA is TGCAGTGCTACTTCTACAGGTATCAATCAGCCCCAGCATTTT.